These 14 T cell receptor beta chains were sequenced from one sample in a study of blood T cell repertoires in COVID-19. The method was immunoSEQ multiplex PCR; TCRdb's version includes in-frame clones alone and lacks a portion of them. The table records some 300,000 clones, about 89% of them present only once. Sequenced sample: PBMCs or T cells enriched from blood (not recorded which). The receptors shown here come from a woman in her 40s who had recovered from COVID-19.

The rearrangement joins TRBV2 to TRBJ1-2, with 7 bases that match TRBD1. V dropped 3 bases and J dropped 3; count of bases not matched to a gene: 4. Germline V gene sequence: CDR1 SNHLY, CDR2 FYNNEI. This CDR3 is built from 14 residues. CDR3 sequence (DNA): TGTGCCAGCAGTGACAAGACAGGGCACTATGGCTACACCTTC. Amino acid sequence: CASSDKTGHYGYTF.

The V call is TRBV28, the J call TRBJ2-7; perhaps TRBD2 as D (7 bases). This CDR3 has 13 amino acids. Trimming stripped 8 bases from V and 2 bases from J, with 13 bases between. Per germline, CDR1 MDHEN and CDR2 SYDVKM. The CDR3 DNA sequence: TGTGCCAGCGGTCGGGGGGCCACCTACGAGCAGTACTTC. Its translation is CASGRGATYEQYF.

The V gene is TRBV29-1, the J gene TRBJ2-5; TRBD1 matches at 7 bases. Trimming took 4 bases from V and 1 from J; bases not matched to a gene: 6. The CDR3 is 14 amino acids. CDR1 is SQVTM and CDR2 is ANQGSEA in the germline V gene. The CDR3 sequence: CSVAKGGFQETQYF. In DNA form, the CDR3 reads TGCAGCGTTGCTAAAGGGGGCTTCCAAGAGACCCAGTACTTC.

This chain uses TRBV5-4 with TRBJ2-1, with D perhaps matching TRBD2 (5 bases). Between the trimmed V and J ends, which lost 3 bases and 7 bases, there was a span of 11 bases. The germline V gene has CDR1 SGHNT and CDR2 YYREEE (reference sequence). This CDR3 has 13 residues. The CDR3 nucleotides read TGTGCCAGCAGCTCGTCTAGCTGGAATGAGCAGTTCTTC. Its protein product is CASSSSSWNEQFF.

The chain couples TRBV4-3 to TRBJ2-3; a weak D match, TRBD1 (6 bases). The V end was cut by 0 bases, the J end by 4 bases, with 14 bases between. The CDR3 is 16 residues long. CDR1 and CDR2 (germline): LGHNA, YSLEER. CDR3 bases: TGCGCCAGCAGCCAAGATACAGGGACAACAGCAGATACGCAGTATTTT. Encoded protein: CASSQDTGTTADTQYF.

This clone was counted a single time. The chain employs TRBV7-2 and TRBJ2-7, with 7 bases fitting TRBD1. The germline CDR1 and CDR2 sequences are SGHTA and FQGNSA. The V gene end was trimmed by 5 bases and the J gene end by 3 bases; junction bases not matched to a gene: 7. The CDR3 has 14 amino acids. The CDR3 loop is CASSIGQVNYEQYF. The CDR3 nucleotides are TGTGCCAGCAGCATCGGACAGGTAAACTACGAGCAGTACTTC.

The CDR3 loop is CASSLDSGSWDEQFF. The CDR3 DNA reads as TGTGCCAGCAGCTTAGATAGCGGGAGTTGGGATGAGCAGTTCTTC. The V gene is TRBV7-2, the J gene TRBJ2-1, with 9 bases fitting TRBD2. Unmatched junction bases numbered 6, after V lost 1 base and J lost 8 bases. The length of the CDR3 is 15 residues. Germline values: CDR1 SGHTA, CDR2 FQGNSA. Full variable domain (rest looked up from reference TRBV7-2 and TRBJ2-1): GAGVSQSPSNKVTEKGKDVELRCDPISGHTALYWYRQSLGQGLEFLIYFQGNSAPDKSGLPSDRFSAERTGGSVSTLTIQRTQQEDSAVYLCASSLDSGSWDEQFFGPGTRLTVL.

The chain employs TRBV7-9 and TRBJ2-1; D ambiguous. The CDR3 is 13 amino acids. The V end lost 3 bases, the J end lost 4 bases, and 7 bases lay between the germline ends. In germline, CDR1 is SEHNR, CDR2 FQNEAQ (reference sequence). CDR3 DNA: TGTGCCAGCAGCTTCGGCGGATACAATGAGCAGTTCTTC. It translates to CASSFGGYNEQFF. The full variable domain, rest sourced from reference TRBV7-9 and TRBJ2-1, is DTGVSQNPRHKITKRGQNVTFRCDPISEHNRLYWYRQTLGQGPEFLTYFQNEAQLEKSRLLSDRFSAERPKGSFSTLEIQRTEQGDSAMYLCASSFGGYNEQFFGPGTRLTVL.

The rearrangement uses TRBV3-1 (or the pseudogene TRBV3-2) and TRBJ1-1, with D possibly being TRBD1 (6 bases). The V end lost 5 bases, the J end lost 5 bases, and 15 bases lay between the germline ends. Germline V gene data show CDR1 as LGHDT and CDR2 as YNNKEL (reference sequence). The CDR3 is 14 amino acids. The CDR3 sequence is CASSFSSGETEAFF. The CDR3 nucleotides are TGTGCCAGCAGCTTTTCGTCAGGGGAGACTGAAGCTTTCTTT.

The chain has TRBV12-5 and TRBJ2-7; D may be TRBD1 (5 bases). CDR1 LGHNT and CDR2 FRNRAP come from the germline V gene. Trimming took off 5 bases at V and 0 bases at J, with 11 bases between the two ends. This CDR3 is 14 amino acids long. The CDR3 loop reads CASGPSGRSYEQYF. The CDR3 DNA reads as TGTGCTAGTGGTCCCTCAGGGCGCTCCTACGAGCAGTACTTC. Combining the CDR3 with reference TRBV12-5 and TRBJ2-7 gives the whole variable domain DARVTQTPRHKVTEMGQEVTMRCQPILGHNTVFWYRQTMMQGLELLAYFRNRAPLDDSGMPKDRFSAEMPDATLATLKIQPSEPRDSAVYFCASGPSGRSYEQYFGPGTRLTVT.

This clone was observed many times. The chain carries TRBV4-3 and TRBJ2-2; 10 nucleotides align to TRBD1. Germline V gene data show CDR1 as LGHNA and CDR2 as YSLEER. The CDR3 is 16 residues long. Losses at the gene ends were 4 bases for V and 7 bases for J; bases not matched to a gene: 9. CDR3 nucleotide sequence: TGCGCCAGCAGCCCTTCCGGGACAGGGGATTACGGGGAGCTGTTTTTT. Protein sequence: CASSPSGTGDYGELFF.

The V and J genes are TRBV4-1 and TRBJ1-6, with D unclear. The V gene's germline CDR1 is MGHRA and CDR2 YSYEKL. The germline V and J ends were trimmed by 1 base and 8 bases, with 6 bases remaining between them. CDR3 size: 13 residues. The CDR3 DNA follows: TGCGCCAGCAGCCAAGGTCGGGATTCACCCCTCCACTTT. Protein product: CASSQGRDSPLHF.

This chain links TRBV2 with TRBJ1-2; tentatively, D is TRBD1 (6 bases). There are 13 residues in the CDR3. The V end was cut by 8 bases, the J end by 2 bases, with 12 bases between. Germline assignment: CDR1 SNHLY and CDR2 FYNNEI. CDR3 amino acids: CASGRDMNYGYTF. In DNA, the CDR3 is TGTGCCAGCGGACGGGACATGAACTATGGCTACACCTTC.

The chain has TRBV6-6 and TRBJ2-2, with 12 bases identical to TRBD1. This CDR3 spans 17 amino acids. The V and J ends lost 5 bases and 5 bases, in that order; junction bases with no gene match: 9. The V gene's germline CDR1 is MNHNY and CDR2 SVGAGI (reference sequence). The CDR3 region is CASSLRDRGLRTGELFF. For the CDR3, the DNA is TGTGCCAGCAGTCTCCGGGACAGGGGGCTCAGGACCGGGGAGCTGTTTTTT.